One T cell receptor (beta chain) is described in this entry. The antigen is unknown. The data derive from a study of OX40 agonist ivuxolimab in advanced cancers. About the research overall: Treatment received earlier with anti-PD-1, anti-PD-L1 or anti-CTLA-4 agents was allowed, and less than 45% had some.

Broader study findings: At 0.1 to 3.0 mg/kg, CD4+ and CD8+ blood T cells expanded clonally by week 6.

Only in-frame clones appear in the TCRdb table, and some are missing; sequencing was by immunoSEQ multiplex PCR. Of about 85,000 clones listed, around 85% are singletons. V was shortened by 8 bases and J by 4 bases, with 12 bases between the two germline ends. From germline, CDR1 is MNHNS and CDR2 SASEGT. CDR3 length: 13 amino acids. This chain uses TRBV6-1 with TRBJ1-3, with D hard to call. The source of this sequence is an adult with an advanced solid tumor such as melanoma, head and neck, liver or kidney cancer. Sample: CD4+ or CD8+ T cells sorted from blood, taken in a trial of the OX40 agonist ivuxolimab. Here the CDR3 DNA reads TGTGCCAGCGGGGAGACAACCGGAAACACCATATATTTT. Translated, it gives CASGETTGNTIYF.